This T cell receptor (beta chain) is drawn from a study of blood T cell repertoires in COVID-19 (dated by TCRdb to about 2020). With regard to the full study: Samples from collaborators originated in the United States, Italy and Spain and spanned both the acute and convalescent phases of COVID-19. The material from the prospective study consisted of cDNA or gDNA derived from T cells, B-cell-depleted T cells, or PBMCs. Subjects who had been exposed to COVID-19, were actively infected with it, or had recovered from it provided the deeply sampled blood TCRbeta repertoires that made up the dataset. The repertoires were made available in a free public database intended to serve as a resource for research on the immune response to SARS-CoV-2. Samples came from the ongoing ImmuneRACE study (first 160 participants) plus 1,254 subjects from 6 global collaborators. A de-identified subject ID, COVID-19 status, age in years and sex were almost always included in the sample metadata. HLA class I and class II types, where available, came from metadata supplied by the sample provider rather than from assay-based typing. Findings and caveats that apply to the study as a whole: How much clinical and demographic metadata was included differed by source and by participant, and the metadata was provided uncurated.

Remarks on this clone: The antigen it recognizes is unknown. Within one base of it there is no much larger clone, and no base qualities were kept.

V loses 1 base at its end and J loses 7 bases; junction bases beyond the gene matches: 11. Its CDR3 holds 16 amino acids, cysteine through phenylalanine. Only CDR3 DNA is held: 48 bases, read in frame from base 1. CDR1 and CDR2 are drawn from the germline V gene: SGHDT, YYEEEE. Whole blood was collected in K2EDTA tubes by collaborating institutions according to the institutions' own protocols. For TCRbeta analysis, collaborators shipped samples as frozen whole blood, isolated PBMCs, or DNA extracted from either of those sample types. TCRbeta CDR3 regions were amplified from genomic DNA by means of the immunoSEQ Assay, a bias-controlled multiplex PCR. For the original study's pipeline: The number of nucleated cells in each sample was estimated by amplification of reference gene primers within the assay. To quantify the absolute abundance of each unique TCRbeta CDR3 rearrangement, sequence reads were collapsed and filtered. For each sample, productive Simpson clonality was calculated by taking the square root of Simpson's diversity index across productive rearrangements. Imported from immuneACCESS, the table was reduced by TCRdb to in-frame sequences with V and J called. These copies leave out some clones; in studies compared against another copy, an unresolved V gene accounts for under half, and the cause of the remainder is not known. V and J calls and clone size follow that table, whereas D and trimming were derived from the DNA. The sample records 68,000 or so clones, about 83% of which are singletons. Approximately 20% of the sample belongs to the ten largest clones.

The origin of this receptor is a human donor in a cohort sampled during active COVID-19. The sequenced material came from peripheral blood. The V and J genes are TRBV5-6 and TRBJ1-5, with TRBD1 identical over 7 junction bases. The CDR3 protein sequence reads: CASSLFGQEARQPQHF. The bases read TGTGCCAGCAGCTTGTTCGGACAGGAGGCGCGGCAGCCCCAGCATTTT.